This record looks at one TCR beta chain sequence and its context. Its antigen is still unknown. V was clipped by 5 bases and J by 6 bases; unmatched bases: 3. Germline CDR1 is SGHTA and CDR2 is FQGTGA. The CDR3 covers 16 residues. These data originate in a study of radiotherapy plus CTLA-4 blockade in lung cancer. Overall study results and limits: Subsequent to radiotherapy plus ipilimumab, tumor-derived TCR clones underwent expansion in blood.

Produced via immunoSEQ multiplex PCR; TCRdb's table is partial and in-frame only. The sample yields about 59,000 clones, approximately 68% seen once. V usage is TRBV7-3 and J usage is TRBJ2-2; 16 nucleotides align to TRBD2. This receptor was taken from a human donor with non-small cell lung cancer whose response to radiotherapy plus ipilimumab could not be evaluated. The source was peripheral blood, collected from a patient treated with radiotherapy plus ipilimumab. In DNA, the CDR3 is TGTGCCAGCAGCATGGGACTAGCGGGAGGGGCCGGGGAGCTGTTTTTT. Protein sequence: CASSMGLAGGAGELFF.